The 28 T cell receptor beta chains presented below share a single source sample, sequenced in a study of blood T cell repertoires in COVID-19. Repertoires were generated with immunoSEQ multiplex PCR, while TCRdb's copy carries only in-frame clones and drops some. Of 200,000 to 250,000 clones in the sample, approximately 80% were seen once. Specimen: PBMCs or T cells enriched from blood (not recorded which). The receptors were gathered from a man aged 60-69 years who had recovered from COVID-19.

This clone appeared a few times. The V and J genes are TRBV5-6 and TRBJ2-1, with 9 bases fitting TRBD2. J gave up 9 bases and V 1 base, and 8 bases lay outside the gene matches. CDR1 and CDR2 from the germline V gene are SGHDT and YYEEEE. The CDR3 has 15 amino acids. The CDR3 reads CASSLFLLAGSEQFF. In DNA, the CDR3 is TGTGCCAGCAGCTTGTTCTTGCTAGCGGGGAGTGAGCAGTTCTTC.

The chain combines TRBV10-2 with TRBJ1-2; D might be TRBD1 (6 bases). V lost 5 bases and J 4 bases, leaving 17 bases between the germline ends. CDR1 and CDR2 (germline): WSHSY, SAAADI. The CDR3 spans 15 residues. The CDR3 sequence is CASSLNRDTLYGYTF. The CDR3 DNA follows: TGCGCCAGCAGTCTCAACCGGGACACCCTCTATGGCTACACCTTC.

The J gene is TRBJ2-5, the V gene TRBV18; D is perhaps TRBD1 (5 bases). CDR3 length: 14 residues. The V gene lost 2 bases and the J gene lost 5 bases, with 12 bases spanning the gap. Germline V CDR1 and CDR2: KGHSH, LQKENI. CDR3 sequence reads: CASSPGASGETQYF. DNA for the CDR3: TGTGCCAGCTCACCAGGGGCCTCCGGGGAGACCCAGTACTTC.

This rearrangement joins TRBV6-5 to TRBJ1-5; 7 bases are shared with TRBD1. Trimming removed 4 bases from V and 1 base from J; junction bases left unmatched: 4. The V gene's germline CDR1 is MNHEY and CDR2 SVGAGI. The CDR3 has 15 amino acids. This CDR3 reads CASSLNRGSNQPQHF. DNA for the CDR3: TGTGCCAGCAGTTTAAACAGGGGAAGCAATCAGCCCCAGCATTTT.

This chain joins TRBV24-1 and TRBJ1-2; D not certain. CDR1 and CDR2 (germline): KGHDR, SFDVKD. There are 13 residues in the CDR3. V was pared by 1 base and J by 8 bases, with 10 bases between. CDR3 sequence: CATSDFGSSGYTF. For the CDR3, the DNA is TGTGCCACCAGTGATTTTGGCAGTAGCGGCTACACCTTC.

The gene calls are TRBV24-1 and TRBJ1-2, with D perhaps matching TRBD1 (6 bases). CDR1 and CDR2 from the germline V gene are KGHDR and SFDVKD. CDR3 length: 14 residues. V gave up 3 bases and J gave up 7 bases, with 14 bases separating them. The CDR3 DNA sequence: TGTGCCACCAGTGATCCAACAGGGATGGGTGGCTACACCTTC. It is translated as CATSDPTGMGGYTF.

This clone has a handful of counts. V and J are TRBV19 and TRBJ1-2; 10 bases align to TRBD1. Looked up from germline, CDR1 is LNHDA and CDR2 is SQIVND (reference sequence). The ends lost 7 bases at V and 6 bases at J; junction bases unmatched: 8. The CDR3 is 14 amino acids. CDR3 bases: TGTGCCAGTACCGACAGGGGGCGGCGCGATGGCTACACCTTC. It is translated as CASTDRGRRDGYTF.

V gene TRBV6-6 combines with J gene TRBJ1-5; 9 bases align to TRBD1. This CDR3 region has 15 residues. The germline CDR1 and CDR2 sequences are MNHNY and SVGAGI (reference sequence). With 0 bases clipped from V and 6 bases from J, the junction kept 3 bases outside the gene matches. The CDR3 DNA is TGTGCCAGCAGTTACTCGAGGGACAGGGTTCAGCCCCAGCATTTT. Amino acids: CASSYSRDRVQPQHF.

This clone was observed a single time. The chain carries TRBV3-1 (or the pseudogene TRBV3-2) and TRBJ1-2; the D is unclear. The germline V gene has CDR1 LGHDT and CDR2 YNNKEL (reference sequence). This CDR3 contains 15 residues. Trimming removed 0 bases from V and 4 bases from J, with 12 bases in between. This chain's CDR3 is CASSQDRGSGYGYTF. The CDR3 bases are TGTGCCAGCAGCCAAGATAGAGGCAGTGGCTATGGCTACACCTTC.

The V call is TRBV19, the J call TRBJ1-4; D is possibly TRBD1 (6 bases). The CDR3 sequence is 15 residues long. Trimming removed 6 bases from V and 8 bases from J, with 19 bases in between. Germline lookup yields CDR1 LNHDA and CDR2 SQIVND (reference sequence). The CDR3 region has the DNA TGTGCCAGTAGCCGTGGTCCCAGGGGAAACGAAAAACTGTTTTTT. Translating it yields CASSRGPRGNEKLFF. The full variable domain, with the rest looked up from reference TRBV19 and TRBJ1-4, is DGGITQSPKYLFRKEGQNVTLSCEQNLNHDAMYWYRQDPGQGLRLIYYSQIVNDFQKGDIAEGYSVSREKKESFPLTVTSAQKNPTAFYLCASSRGPRGNEKLFFGSGTQLSVL.

This clone was picked up one time. This chain connects TRBV6-1 to TRBJ1-4, with a weak D call TRBD1 (6 bases). The CDR3 contains 15 residues. Germline V gene lookup returns CDR1 MNHNS and CDR2 SASEGT. Trimming cost V 1 base and J 5 bases, with 11 bases left between them. The CDR3 coding sequence is TGTGCCAGCAGTGAAGGACAGGTCCCGAATGAAAAACTGTTTTTT. As protein: CASSEGQVPNEKLFF.

The rearrangement joins TRBV7-9 to TRBJ1-1; D unclear. The CDR3 length is 13 residues. Per germline, CDR1 SEHNR and CDR2 FQNEAQ (reference sequence). V lost 5 bases and J 2 bases, leaving 9 bases between the germline ends. The CDR3 here is CASSPTLNTEAFF. CDR3 DNA sequence: TGTGCCAGCAGCCCTACTTTAAACACTGAAGCTTTCTTT.

With respect to this clone: The junction shows a germline mismatch at one end, possibly a read error. This chain joins TRBV7-7 and TRBJ2-5; D is possibly TRBD1 (5 bases). CDR1 and CDR2 from the germline V gene are SSHAT and FNYEAQ (reference sequence). The CDR3 has 15 amino acids. CDR3 sequence (DNA): TGTGCTAGCAGCTTAGAGTCAGGGATTATGGAGACCCAGTACTTC. Its protein is CASSLESGIMETQYF.

The CDR3 spells CASTPGGGNQPQHF. CDR3 coding DNA: TGTGCCAGCACCCCGGGGGGTGGCAATCAGCCCCAGCATTTT. This chain links TRBV21-1 with TRBJ1-5. TRBV21-1 is listed as a pseudogene. The CDR3 runs 14 residues.

The rearrangement joins TRBV27 to TRBJ2-1, with D possibly matching TRBD2 (6 bases). The V end was cut by 5 bases, the J end by 5 bases, with 13 bases between. This CDR3 spans 14 amino acids. Germline values: CDR1 MNHEY, CDR2 SMNVEV (reference sequence). The DNA for the CDR3 is TGTGCCAGCAGTATGCTAGCGTTAAACAATGAGCAGTTCTTC. This gives the protein CASSMLALNNEQFF.

The V and J genes are TRBV5-5 and TRBJ1-2, with unresolved D. V lost 7 bases, J lost 6 bases, and 16 bases lay in between. Germline CDR1 SGHKS, CDR2 YYEKEE (reference sequence). CDR3 length: 13 residues. The CDR3 region has the DNA TGTGCCAGCGGAGTACCGGGGAGGGATGGCTACACCTTC. Amino acids: CASGVPGRDGYTF.

The rearrangement joins TRBV11-3 to TRBJ1-4, with a tentative D call TRBD1 (5 bases). V shed 1 base and J shed 8 bases, with 14 bases lying between them. The CDR3 extends over 15 amino acids. Germline CDR1 reads SGHNT; CDR2 reads YENEEA. The CDR3 reads CASSLVSAGQEKLFF. As DNA, the CDR3 is TGTGCCAGCAGCTTAGTTTCGGCAGGGCAAGAAAAACTGTTTTTT.

This clone was observed once. The chain combines TRBV5-6 with TRBJ1-2; TRBD1 aligns across 8 bases. Germline-derived CDR1 and CDR2 are SGHDT and YYEEEE. The trim removed 4 bases at V and 5 bases at J, leaving 10 bases unmatched. This CDR3 region has 15 residues. The CDR3 reads CASSPLQGAGYGYTF. In nucleotides, the CDR3 is TGTGCCAGCAGCCCCCTTCAGGGGGCAGGGTATGGCTACACCTTC. Full variable domain (missing parts from reference TRBV5-6 and TRBJ1-2): DAGVTQSPTHLIKTRGQQVTLRCSPKSGHDTVSWYQQALGQGPQFIFQYYEEEERQRGNFPDRFSGHQFPNYSSELNVNALLLGDSALYLCASSPLQGAGYGYTFGSGTRLTVV.

This rearrangement joins TRBV7-9 to TRBJ1-3; TRBD1 agrees at 7 bases. V shed 2 bases and J 0 bases; nucleotides not matched to a gene: 7. The CDR3 consists of 17 residues. Germline V CDR1 and CDR2: SEHNR, FQNEAQ (reference sequence). CDR3 sequence (DNA): TGTGCCAGCAGCTTATTGACAGGGCAATCCTCTGGAAACACCATATATTTT. This sequence encodes CASSLLTGQSSGNTIYF. Full variable domain (remainder filled in from reference TRBV7-9 and TRBJ1-3): DTGVSQNPRHKITKRGQNVTFRCDPISEHNRLYWYRQTLGQGPEFLTYFQNEAQLEKSRLLSDRFSAERPKGSFSTLEIQRTEQGDSAMYLCASSLLTGQSSGNTIYFGEGSWLTVV.

The J gene is TRBJ1-5, the V gene TRBV27; D remains ambiguous. Per the germline V gene, CDR1 is MNHEY and CDR2 is SMNVEV (reference sequence). There are 15 residues in the CDR3. V lost 1 base and J 6 bases, leaving 13 bases between the germline ends. The CDR3 sequence: CASSLFSGFSQPQHF. Here the CDR3 DNA reads TGTGCCAGCAGTTTATTTTCGGGGTTCAGTCAGCCCCAGCATTTT.

V and J are TRBV15 and TRBJ1-1, with 7 bases identical to TRBD1. V shed 8 bases, J shed 0 bases, and the junction held 6 bases outside the gene matches. The germline gives CDR1 LNHNV, CDR2 YYDKDF (reference sequence). The CDR3 covers 14 residues. The DNA for the CDR3 is TGTGCCACCGGTACAAGGGGGCTGAACACTGAAGCTTTCTTT. Protein sequence: CATGTRGLNTEAFF.

The table lists this clone with a count of one. The V gene is TRBV19, the J gene TRBJ1-1; D gene ambiguous. The CDR3 extends over 13 amino acids. CDR1 and CDR2 (germline): LNHDA, SQIVND (reference sequence). V lost 5 bases, J lost 5 bases, and 12 bases lay in between. The CDR3 DNA reads as TGTGCCAGTAGTGAGGGCCGGGGAACTGAAGCTTTCTTT. Amino acids: CASSEGRGTEAFF.

This CDR3 reads CASSSGQGYYEQYF. CDR3 coding DNA: TGCGCCAGCAGCTCCGGACAGGGCTACTACGAGCAGTACTTC. The V call is TRBV5-1, the J call TRBJ2-7; the match to TRBD1 covers 8 bases. The V and J ends lost 3 bases and 3 bases, in that order; junction bases with no gene match: 5. The length of the CDR3 is 14 residues. Germline assignment: CDR1 SGHRS and CDR2 YFSETQ.

The chain combines TRBV19 with TRBJ2-6; 9 bases line up with TRBD1. CDR3 size: 16 residues. J gave up 2 bases and V 11 bases, and 10 bases lay outside the gene matches. CDR1 LNHDA and CDR2 SQIVND come from the germline V gene (reference sequence). DNA of the CDR3: TGTGCCGCCGGTGGGGACAGGGTCCCTGGGGCCAACGTCCTGACTTTC. This encodes CAAGGDRVPGANVLTF.

The chain links TRBV7-2 to TRBJ1-2, with TRBD1 as a possible D gene (5 bases). The CDR3 has 14 amino acids. The germline V gene has CDR1 SGHTA and CDR2 FQGNSA. V lost 2 bases and J lost 8, with 15 bases in between. The DNA of the CDR3 is TGTGCCAGCAGCTTACGCTTGGGGCAAGAGGGCTACACCTTC. This translates into CASSLRLGQEGYTF.

The chain carries TRBV7-2 and TRBJ2-7; D possibly corresponds to TRBD1 (5 bases). Trimming pared 2 bases from V and 2 bases from J, leaving 10 bases between. Germline CDR1 reads SGHTA; CDR2 reads FQGNSA. The CDR3 consists of 14 residues. Written as DNA, the CDR3 is TGTGCCAGCAGCTTACTCCAGGGCGCCTACGAGCAGTACTTC. It is translated as CASSLLQGAYEQYF.

This clone was counted a single time. The V gene is TRBV5-1, the J gene TRBJ1-4, with no clear D. The germline CDR1 and CDR2 sequences are SGHRS and YFSETQ. Trimming stripped 4 bases from V and 8 bases from J, with 15 bases between. This CDR3 comprises 14 residues. CDR3 sequence (DNA): TGCGCCAGCAGCGTATCGACGGGGTGGGAAAAACTGTTTTTT. This sequence encodes CASSVSTGWEKLFF. Looking up the rest from reference TRBV5-1 and TRBJ1-4 gives the full variable domain: KAGVTQTPRYLIKTRGQQVTLSCSPISGHRSVSWYQQTPGQGLQFLFEYFSETQRNKGNFPGRFSGRQFSNSRSEMNVSTLELGDSALYLCASSVSTGWEKLFFGSGTQLSVL.

The J gene is TRBJ2-7, the V gene TRBV6-1; D unresolved. The CDR3 is made up of 13 amino acids. The V gene lost 2 bases and the J gene lost 4 bases, with 9 bases spanning the gap. Germline V CDR1 and CDR2: MNHNS, SASEGT. The CDR3 DNA is TGTGCCAGCAGTGAAATGAAGAGTTACGAGCAGTACTTC. This gives the protein CASSEMKSYEQYF.